This entry features one T cell receptor beta chain sequence. Its antigen is not known. The CDR3 consists of 16 residues. The germline V gene encodes CDR1 SNHLY and CDR2 FYNNEI. V was shortened by 1 base and J by 2 bases, with 13 bases between the two germline ends. This record comes from a study of cytomegalovirus exposure and HLA in healthy donors. Study-level information: Around 200 million T cells yielded 100 million to 130 million unique TCR beta sequences, as an earlier analysis found.

Study-wide points: Being productive about 90% or about 30% of the time was typical of most TCR beta V segments in an earlier analysis. In a later analysis, several top co-occurrence clusters appeared linked to parvovirus B19, influenza, CMV and Epstein-Barr virus.

The PCR had 60 Vbeta and 13 Jbeta primers. Per the original data handling: Later reanalysis found around 74 million unique TCR beta chains, some 10 million of them shared. Produced via immunoSEQ multiplex PCR; TCRdb's table is partial and in-frame only. V and J calls and clone size come straight from that table; D and trimming were deduced from the DNA. The sample holds 100,000 to 150,000 clones, roughly 60% seen once. Sequenced material: PBMCs. V is TRBV2 and J is TRBJ2-3, with D possibly being TRBD2 (7 bases). The TCR originated in a woman aged 40 to 49 in good health and CMV-seronegative. The CDR3 sequence is CASSEGGRGATDTQYF. The CDR3 DNA reads TGTGCCAGCAGTGAAGGGGGGAGGGGGGCCACAGATACGCAGTATTTT.